These T cell receptor beta chains were read from a single sample in a study of control samples from healthy donors and cancer patients. Here immunoSEQ multiplex PCR was the method, and the copy in TCRdb shows in-frame clones only, minus some. The sample consists of 40,000 to 50,000 clones, around 94% of them appearing once. The sequenced sample consisted of blood. These TCRs come from a man aged 55 to 70 in good health. Each CDR3 is given with its conserved first and last residue. Fields, in order: J gene, clone size, D gene, V gene, CDR3 DNA, CDR3 protein. A D gene is named only where the DNA matches it firmly. The listing skips clone size in some rows; elsewhere it reads once, few, many or a size class.

>TRBJ2-7|NA|NA|TRBV6-7
TGTGCAAGGGCCTACGAGCAGTACTTC
CARAYEQYF
>TRBJ2-7|NA|TRBD2|TRBV15
TGTGCCACCAGCAGAGAAGCGGGAGGGTACTACGAGCAGTACTTC
CATSREAGGYYEQYF
>TRBJ2-3|NA|NA|TRBV20-1
TGCAGTGCTAGTTACACCCTCACAGATACGCAGTATTTT
CSASYTLTDTQYF
>TRBJ2-3|NA|NA|TRBV28
TGTGCCAGCACCCCAGGAAGTACAGATACGCAGTATTTT
CASTPGSTDTQYF
>TRBJ2-5|NA|NA|TRBV14
TGTGCCAGCAGCCGGACAGACCAAGAGACCCAGTACTTC
CASSRTDQETQYF
>TRBJ2-3|NA|NA|TRBV30
TGTGCCTGGAGTGTAGGGGGGCAGGTCGGCACAGATACGCAGTATTTT
CAWSVGGQVGTDTQYF
>TRBJ2-5|NA|TRBD2|TRBV27
TGTGCCAGCAGTTTTGTAGCGGGGCCCAACCAAGAGACCCAGTACTTC
CASSFVAGPNQETQYF
>TRBJ2-3|NA|NA|TRBV2
TGTGCCAGCAGCCGTGACGGAGGCACAGATACGCAGTATTTT
CASSRDGGTDTQYF
>TRBJ2-1|NA|NA|TRBV7-7
TGTGCTAGCAGCAAAGACGAGTTGTACAATGAGCAGTTCTTC
CASSKDELYNEQFF
>TRBJ2-7|NA|NA|TRBV11-3
TGTGCCAGCAGCTTAGCCCACTCCTACGAGCAGTACTTC
CASSLAHSYEQYF
>TRBJ1-5|NA|NA|TRBV28
TGTGCCAGCAAGGAGGGAACTCAGCCCCAGCATTTT
CASKEGTQPQHF
>TRBJ2-7|medium-sized|NA|TRBV19
TGTGCCAGTAGTATAGAGGCATCCTACGAGCAGTACTTC
CASSIEASYEQYF
>TRBJ2-2|NA|NA|TRBV30
TGTGCCTGGACTTCATCGGGTGCCGGGGAGCTGTTTTTT
CAWTSSGAGELFF
>TRBJ1-5|NA|NA|TRBV7-8
TGTGCCAGCAGTTCTCCCTTGCGGTCCTTGGGGGTCAATCAGCCCCAGCATTTT
CASSSPLRSLGVNQPQHF
>TRBJ1-6|NA|NA|TRBV11-3
TGTGCCAGCAGCTTTGGGGTGATAAATTCACCCCTCCACTTT
CASSFGVINSPLHF
>TRBJ2-3|NA|NA|TRBV7-2
TGTGCCAGCAGCGGGAGTTGGGGAGCTAGCACAGATACGCAGTATTTT
CASSGSWGASTDTQYF
>TRBJ2-3|once|NA|TRBV27
TGTGCCAGCAGCTACTGGACAACCGCTCGGGATACGCAGTATTTT
CASSYWTTARDTQYF
>TRBJ1-2|NA|TRBD1|TRBV5-6
TGTGCCAGCAGCTTGGACAGGGGTTATGGCTACACCTTC
CASSLDRGYGYTF
>TRBJ2-1|NA|TRBD2|TRBV10-1
TGCGCCAGCAAGACTAGCGGGACCTATTACAATGAGCAGTTCTTC
CASKTSGTYYNEQFF
>TRBJ1-1|once|NA|TRBV6-1
TGTGCCAGCAGTGAATCAGGGAGAGCTGAAGCTTTCTTT
CASSESGRAEAFF
>TRBJ2-5|NA|NA|TRBV11-2
TGTGCCAGCAGCTTAGATCCGCCCGTCCAAGAGACCCAGTACTTC
CASSLDPPVQETQYF
>TRBJ1-1|NA|TRBD1|TRBV27
TGTGCCAGCAGTTTGTGGGGACAGCAGAACACTGAAGCTTTCTTT
CASSLWGQQNTEAFF
>TRBJ2-7|NA|NA|TRBV6-5
TGTGCCAGCAGTCTCGAGGCCTACGAGCAGTACTTC
CASSLEAYEQYF
>TRBJ2-1|NA|TRBD2|TRBV6-5
TGTGCCAGCACGGCTAGCGGGTATTATGAGCAGTTCTTC
CASTASGYYEQFF
>TRBJ1-6|NA|NA|TRBV30
TGTGCCTGGAGTGACAGGGCGATCGTCAATTCACCCCTCCACTTT
CAWSDRAIVNSPLHF
>TRBJ1-1|NA|NA|TRBV4-1
TGCGCCAGCAGCCAAGAGGTCGGGATGAACACTGAAGCTTTCTTT
CASSQEVGMNTEAFF
>TRBJ2-4|NA|TRBD1|TRBV9
TGTGCCAGCAGCGTAGGGGGGACAGGGAGAATCATTCAGTACTTC
CASSVGGTGRIIQYF
>TRBJ2-4|NA|TRBD2|TRBV3-1/TRBV3-2
TGTGCCAGCAGCCAAGATATTTACGGCGGGAGGGGCGGGGGAAACATTCAGTACTTC
CASSQDIYGGRGGGNIQYF
>TRBJ2-7|once|NA|TRBV27
TGTGCCAGCAGTCCCTCAGGGTTCCGGGGCGAGCAGTACTTC
CASSPSGFRGEQYF
>TRBJ2-7|NA|TRBD1|TRBV29-1
TGCAGCGTTGAAGACGGTCAGGGGGAGTACTTC
CSVEDGQGEYF
>TRBJ2-1|NA|NA|TRBV5-4
TGTGCCAGCAGCTTGGGCGGGACAGATAATGAGCAGTTCTTC
CASSLGGTDNEQFF
>TRBJ1-2|NA|TRBD1|TRBV19
TGTGCCAGTAGTACCGGCGACAGGGGCGGGATCTATGGCTACACCTTC
CASSTGDRGGIYGYTF
>TRBJ1-6|NA|NA|TRBV2
TGTGCCAGCAGTGATCAAATTCGGCCCTCCTATAATTCACCCCTCCACTTT
CASSDQIRPSYNSPLHF
>TRBJ1-4|once|NA|TRBV5-6
TGTGCCAGCAGCTTTTGGGGGGGATCCCTGGAACTGTTTTTT
CASSFWGGSLELFF
>TRBJ2-7|NA|NA|TRBV6-5
TGTGCCATCGGAACAGAGGGGACCTACGAGCAGTACTTC
CAIGTEGTYEQYF
>TRBJ2-3|NA|NA|TRBV6-5
TGTGCCAGCACCAAGGACGGTGGGGCAGATACGCAGTATTTT
CASTKDGGADTQYF
>TRBJ2-3|few|TRBD2|TRBV24-1
TGTGCCACCAGTGATTTGAGTAGCGGGAGGGCCCCAGATACGCAGTATTTT
CATSDLSSGRAPDTQYF
>TRBJ1-5|NA|NA|TRBV4-1
TGCGCCAGCAGCCAAGATACCGGTAGCAATCAGCCCCAGCATTTT
CASSQDTGSNQPQHF
>TRBJ1-6|NA|NA|TRBV16
TGTGCCAGCAGCCAATCGCCGGGAGCCAATTCACCCCTCCACTTT
CASSQSPGANSPLHF
>TRBJ2-3|NA|NA|TRBV7-6
TGTGCCAGCAGCTTAGTGTCACCTAGCACAGATACGCAGTATTTT
CASSLVSPSTDTQYF
>TRBJ2-5|NA|TRBD2|TRBV24-1
TGTGCCACCAGTGAACCCCGTGTGACTAGCGGCGAAGAGACCCAGTACTTC
CATSEPRVTSGEETQYF
>TRBJ1-2|NA|TRBD1|TRBV5-1
TGCGCCAGCAGCTTTTCGGGACAGGGTGACGGCTACACCTTC
CASSFSGQGDGYTF
>TRBJ1-6|NA|NA|TRBV14
TGTGCCAGCAGCTACGACAGAATCAATAATTCACCCCTCCACTTT
CASSYDRINNSPLHF
>TRBJ2-7|NA|NA|TRBV7-2
TGTGCCAGCAGCTTAGATTGGGGGTTGTGGGAGCAGTACTTC
CASSLDWGLWEQYF
>TRBJ2-1|NA|TRBD2|TRBV10-3
TGTGCCATCTCAGCGGGAGGGGACTCCTACAATGAGCAGTTCTTC
CAISAGGDSYNEQFF
>TRBJ2-1|NA|TRBD2|TRBV6-1
TGTGCCAGCAGTGTAAAAGGACTAGCGGGACATGGTCCCTACAATGAGCAGTTCTTC
CASSVKGLAGHGPYNEQFF
>TRBJ1-5|NA|TRBD1|TRBV5-1
TGCGCCAGCAGCTTGGGACAGGGGATGGGCGGCAATCAGCCCCAGCATTTT
CASSLGQGMGGNQPQHF
>TRBJ1-6|NA|NA|TRBV27
TGTGCCAGCAGGGACCTGGCGGGGAATTCACCCCTCCACTTT
CASRDLAGNSPLHF
>TRBJ1-5|NA|NA|TRBV6-5
TGTGCCAGCAGTTACGACAGGACGTTCGGTCCCCAGCATTTT
CASSYDRTFGPQHF
>TRBJ2-3|NA|TRBD2|TRBV27
TGTGCCAGCAGTTTATCGGCGGGAGTGGATACGCAGTATTTT
CASSLSAGVDTQYF
>TRBJ2-1|NA|TRBD2|TRBV6-6
TGTGCCAGCACTCCCGGGACTAGCGGGAGATATGAGCAGTTCTTC
CASTPGTSGRYEQFF
>TRBJ1-1|once|NA|TRBV12-5
TGTGCTAGTGGTTTGGCCCCGACAGGCCTGAACACTGAAGCTTTCTTT
CASGLAPTGLNTEAFF
>TRBJ2-7|NA|TRBD1|TRBV28
TGTGCCAGCCGAACCTCGGGACAGGGAACCTACGAGCAGTACTTC
CASRTSGQGTYEQYF
>TRBJ2-7|NA|NA|TRBV5-6
TGTGCCAGCAGCTTGGCCGGAGCCTCCTACGAGCAGTACTTC
CASSLAGASYEQYF
>TRBJ2-2|NA|NA|TRBV27
TGTGCCAGCAGTGCCGTCCTCACCGCCGGGGAGCTGTTTTTT
CASSAVLTAGELFF
>TRBJ2-5|NA|NA|TRBV6-5
TGTGCCAGCACCCGTATAAGAGGGACGGGAGAGACCCAGTACTTC
CASTRIRGTGETQYF
>TRBJ2-2|NA|TRBD1|TRBV9
TGTGCCAGCAGCGGGACAGGGATCGACACCGGGGAGCTGTTTTTT
CASSGTGIDTGELFF